These T cell receptor beta chains were read from a single sample in a study of spatial heterogeneity in lung cancer. TCRdb re-derived calls from the 5' RACE reads in MiXCR, one entry per CDR3 protein. The table shows nearly 80,000 distinct CDR3 sequences, with around 7.3% occurring only once. Sequences were derived from PBMCs, sampled at surgery. Receptors originate from a male donor with early-stage non-small cell lung cancer. CDR3s include the opening cysteine and the closing phenylalanine or tryptophan. The D gene is left open where the match is weak. Part of the rows lack a size; the others show once, few, many or a class for expanded clones.

d_call	j_call	v_call	clone_size	cdr3_nt	cdr3_aa
.	TRBJ2-1	TRBV5-1	many	TGCGCCAGCAGTTCGAAGGGGAGGGAGCAGTTCTTC	CASSSKGREQFF
TRBD1	TRBJ1-1	TRBV30	many	TGTGCCTGGAGCCCCCCGCCCCGGGACATCAGGGGGACTGAAGCTTTCTTT	CAWSPPPRDIRGTEAFF
.	TRBJ1-1	TRBV7-2	few	TGTGCCAGCAGCTTAGTCCCAGGGATGACTGAAGCTTTCTTT	CASSLVPGMTEAFF
TRBD1	TRBJ1-1	TRBV5-6	.	TGTGCCAGCAGCTGGGACAGGGGGATTACTGAAGCTTTCTTT	CASSWDRGITEAFF
TRBD1	TRBJ1-2	TRBV5-1	many	TGCGCCAGCAGCTTGGACACAGGGGGCTTAGGCTACACCTTC	CASSLDTGGLGYTF
.	TRBJ2-7	TRBV6-5	many	TGTGCCAGCAGTTCCAACTACGAGCAGTACTTC	CASSSNYEQYF
.	TRBJ1-1	TRBV20-1	many	TGCAGTGCGGGGATCCCGGAAGCTTTCTTT	CSAGIPEAFF
TRBD1	TRBJ1-3	TRBV29-1	many	TGCAGCGTTGAGCAGGGGGTTGGAAACACCATATATTTT	CSVEQGVGNTIYF
TRBD2	TRBJ2-7	TRBV29-1	many	TGCAGCGTTTTAGGACTAGCGCATACCTACGAGCAGTACTTC	CSVLGLAHTYEQYF
.	TRBJ1-5	TRBV2	many	TGTGCCAGCAGTTCCGTGGCTAGTAGCTTTGATCAGCCCCAGCATTTT	CASSSVASSFDQPQHF
TRBD2	TRBJ2-3	TRBV6-2/TRBV6-3	few	TGTGCCAGCAGTTACTCGGGAAGGGGACTAGCTTCTGATACGCAGTATTTT	CASSYSGRGLASDTQYF
.	TRBJ2-3	TRBV24-1	.	TGTGCCACCAGTCATGACACTCCAGATACGCAGTATTTT	CATSHDTPDTQYF
.	TRBJ1-6	TRBV12-3/TRBV12-4	few	TGTGCCAGCAGAGACGGGGGCGGGGGATCACCCCTCCACTTT	CASRDGGGGSPLHF
TRBD2	TRBJ2-1	TRBV4-3	many	TGCGCCAGCAGCCAAGGACGAGCGGGGGCGAATGAGCAGTTCTTC	CASSQGRAGANEQFF
.	TRBJ2-5	TRBV2	.	TGTGCCAGCAGTGAAAGAGAATACCAAGAGACCCAGTACTTC	CASSEREYQETQYF
TRBD2	TRBJ2-1	TRBV5-1	few	TGCGCCAGCAGCTCCCTGACTAGCGGGGCCGGTAATGAGCAGTTCTTC	CASSSLTSGAGNEQFF
.	TRBJ1-2	TRBV20-1	many	TGCAGTGTTGTGATTGCGGGAGGGAATGGCTACACCTTC	CSVVIAGGNGYTF
.	TRBJ2-1	TRBV5-1	many	TGCGCCAGCAGCTCGGACTGGGATTCCTACAATGAGCAGTTCTTC	CASSSDWDSYNEQFF
TRBD1	TRBJ2-3	TRBV5-1	many	TGCGCCAGCAGCCCAGGCACAGGGGAAACAGATACGCAGTATTTT	CASSPGTGETDTQYF
.	TRBJ2-7	TRBV7-9	.	TGTGCCAGCAGCCGGGTCTTCAGACCCTACGAGCAGTACTTC	CASSRVFRPYEQYF
TRBD2	TRBJ2-1	TRBV11-1	.	TGTGCCAGCAGCTTAGCTCGGCCTAGCGGGTTCTCCTACAATGAGCAGTTCTTC	CASSLARPSGFSYNEQFF
.	TRBJ2-3	TRBV10-3	few	TGTGCCATCAGTGGGGGGAGATCCACAGATACGCAGTATTTT	CAISGGRSTDTQYF
.	TRBJ2-4	TRBV30	.	TGTGCCTGGAGTAACGGCGAGGAAGCCAAAAACATTCAGTACTTC	CAWSNGEEAKNIQYF
.	TRBJ1-6	TRBV28	.	TGTGCCAGCAGTACGGTCCCTCTCTCGGCCGATAATTCACCCCTCCACTTT	CASSTVPLSADNSPLHF
.	TRBJ2-2	TRBV7-2	few	TGTGCCTCACGGACAGAACCCTTGAACACCGGGGAGCTGTTTTTT	CASRTEPLNTGELFF
.	TRBJ1-3	TRBV20-1	.	TGCAGTGCTAGAGTAGGAGGGACCACCGGAAACACCATATATTTT	CSARVGGTTGNTIYF
.	TRBJ2-7	TRBV7-9	.	TGTGCCAGCAGCTTCATAGGCTCCTACGAGCAGTACTTC	CASSFIGSYEQYF
.	TRBJ2-4	TRBV6-6	many	TGTGCCAGCAGTTACCCGAGGGACGGGCGGGAAGCCAAAAACATTCAGTACTTC	CASSYPRDGREAKNIQYF
TRBD1	TRBJ1-6	TRBV7-9	.	TGTGCCAGCAGCCGGGACAGGGGTAATTCACCCCTCCACTTT	CASSRDRGNSPLHF
.	TRBJ1-6	TRBV6-1	.	TGTGCCAGCAGCCCCGGGACAAATAATTCACCCCTCCACTTT	CASSPGTNNSPLHF
TRBD2	TRBJ2-3	TRBV20-1	.	TGCAGTGCTATGGGGACTAGCGGGAGACCAGATACGCAGTATTTT	CSAMGTSGRPDTQYF
.	TRBJ2-7	TRBV25-1	.	TGTGCCAGCAGTGAATACACGACAGAGAAGGGCCCACCTTCCTACGAGCAGTACTTC	CASSEYTTEKGPPSYEQYF
.	TRBJ2-7	TRBV2	many	TGTGCCAGCAGTGAAGCAGTCGGTCCGTCGTCCGAGCAGTACTTC	CASSEAVGPSSEQYF
TRBD2	TRBJ2-7	TRBV20-1	many	TGCAGTGCCTCTCCGGGACTAGCGAGGTCGGCCGAGCAGTACTTC	CSASPGLARSAEQYF
TRBD1	TRBJ2-7	TRBV29-1	many	TGCAGCGTTGAAGAGGGAACAGGGGACTACGAGCAGTACTTC	CSVEEGTGDYEQYF
TRBD1	TRBJ1-3	TRBV7-2	many	TGTGCCAGCAGCTCACTACAGGGGGCGGGAAACACCATATATTTT	CASSSLQGAGNTIYF
TRBD2	TRBJ2-3	TRBV20-1	many	TGCAGTGCTGCTAGCGGGAGCACAGATACGCAGTATTTT	CSAASGSTDTQYF
TRBD2	TRBJ2-1	TRBV10-3	few	TGTGCCATCAAGGATTTAGCGGGGTTCGGCAATGAGCAGTTCTTC	CAIKDLAGFGNEQFF
.	TRBJ2-7	TRBV2	many	TGTGCCAGCCCGCTTCGAGGCTTGAGCTCCTACGAGCAGTACTTC	CASPLRGLSSYEQYF